This T cell receptor beta chain was observed in a study of HIV-infected patients and healthy controls (dated by TCRdb to between 2013 and 2015). Study-level background: CD4 counts rose modestly but significantly in about 90% of the 16 patients after three months of therapy, yet stayed below normal ranges. The CD4:CD8 ratio rose slightly, whereas CD8 counts showed no consistent shift during early therapy. An undetectable viral load was attained by 11 of 16 patients by the second bleed and by all patients after a further year of therapy. Relative to controls, total CDR3 counts per chain did not differ significantly, and patients lacked overall T-cell lymphocytopenia. The question the study tested was whether immune perturbation and reconstitution could be captured by deep TCR repertoire sequencing of small blood samples from HIV patients. Study-level results and caveats: HLA typing of donors was not performed in the study. In the samples, alpha-beta chain pairing was left undetermined. Healthy controls shared more CDR3s between individuals than HIV+ patients, by Jaccard index and by count of highly shared sequences. During therapy, HIV-associated CDR3s significantly decreased in frequency, while CMV-associated CDR3s did not change significantly, though most became more frequent. Significantly different mean usage between HIV-infected patients and controls was observed for eight alpha and eight beta V genes. Unequal numbers of distinct sequences between patients and controls complicated comparisons, and size-matching overweighted rare events from HIV-infected data. The apparent post-therapy recovery of the Gini index in HIV-infected patients was not reproduced in size-matched repertoire data. Compared with untreated HIV+ repertoires, healthy control repertoires had roughly threefold more distinct CDR3s and higher Shannon diversity. MAIT cell alpha-chain CDR3s were present at high frequency in healthy controls but severely depleted in HIV+ repertoires. Only sixteen HIV-infected individuals were processed, which the authors considered a major limit on how widely the findings apply. HIV-infected repertoires had significantly higher mean Gini indices than controls, possibly reflecting oligoclonality. Using whole blood restricted sequencing depth and prevented separating the dynamics of distinct T-cell subpopulations. The observed differences in diversity could not be explained by the slight differences in age and sex profiles between the study cohorts.

SuperScript III was used to reverse transcribe 500 ng RNA with primers targeting the alpha and beta constant regions. Alpha and beta chain libraries were generated separately via chain-specific third strand synthesis with multiplexing indices. In the protocol, all rearrangements within a chain were amplified with a single primer pair so that primer bias was avoided, and molecular barcodes were added to each cDNA molecule. Purified cDNA was ligated with T4 RNA Ligase 1 onto a 5' RACE adapter bearing a random hexamer and the SP2 sequencing primer site. Second strand synthesis was primed from the SP2 site with Phusion polymerase, using slow temperature ramps to favor optimal annealing. Two random hexamer sequences, both added before amplification and joined together, made up the 12-nucleotide barcode of each molecule. P5 and P7 adapter elements plus a second index were added in a short first PCR, which was followed by an approximately 21-cycle amplification PCR with P5s and P7 primers. The libraries went through around 26 PCR cycles in total, were quantified on a Qubit, were sized on a Bioanalyzer, and were diluted to roughly 4 nM. Sequencing of the normalized libraries was performed on an Illumina MiSeq with 2 x 250 paired-end kits. Into approximately 10 ul Tris-Cl, the reverse transcription reactions were eluted following cleanup on MinElute columns. Adapter ligations were incubated for 23 hours at 16 degrees C and subsequently purified with AMPure XP beads at a 1:1 ratio. As for the original processing: Demultiplexed FASTQ files were processed with a modified Decombinator that output V, J, insert and barcode information. Sequences that shared a barcode but differed from the dominant sequence were treated as errors and discarded, and barcodes were clustered at Levenshtein distance 3 and counted to estimate the original cDNA molecules. Downstream analyses used R packages ineq, vegan, igraph and RCytoscape, with IMGT nomenclature and CDR3 definitions. V gene usage was computed over distinct sequences, each TCR counted once to avoid skew from clonal expansion. Whenever two unique CDR3 amino acid sequences within a donor differed by a single Levenshtein edit, similarity networks linked them. Published HIV-specific CDR3s (approximately 84 alpha, 702 beta) and CMV-specific CDR3s (around twelve alpha, some 250 beta) were assembled and queried against the repertoires. Random subsampling to size-matched repertoires demonstrated that the decreased diversity in patients did not result from their lower sequence numbers. The raw public data were reprocessed by TCRdb itself: fastp quality trimming at Q25, MiXCR clonotype calling, in-frame beta chains only. Each CDR3 protein appears once, grouped with its most common genes and DNA. V and J calls and clone size were set by TCRdb, not the authors. The sample table lists several thousand distinct CDR3 sequences, about 14% of them with a count of one. The ten largest clones represent approximately 14% of the sample.

About this clonotype itself: It lacks a known antigen. No base-level quality is on record; no much larger clone is a single base apart.

From the germline V gene, CDR1 is MNHNS and CDR2 is SASEGT. Trimming costs V 3 bases and J 7 bases, and their ends lie 19 bases apart. Counted from cysteine to phenylalanine, this CDR3 has 15 amino acids. CDR3 DNA is the only sequence kept; it has 45 bases, read in frame from the first base. Since whole blood was used without any cell fractionation, the repertoire reflected all peripheral T cells in unsorted form. For RNA extraction, an approximately 2.7 ml sample of peripheral blood was drawn into Tempus tubes. HIV-infected adults who had not yet received antiretroviral therapy and were about to begin treatment were enrolled, with the first sixteen eligible patients processed. Patients were deemed ineligible for enrollment if they had febrile or AIDS-related illness, tumors, hepatitis B or C coinfection, immunomodulatory therapy, recent vaccination or treatment interruptions. The TURBO-DNase kit was used to remove leftover genomic DNA, and GLOBINclear was used to deplete globin mRNA. Just before antiretroviral therapy was started, pretreatment blood was collected from HIV-infected patients.

Sequenced here: blood, sampled before antiretroviral therapy. This chain joins TRBV6-1 to TRBJ2-7; no D gene is confidently identified. The receptor's source is an adult with HIV infection. The CDR3 has the sequence CASSEVTGFFGEQYF. The DNA reads as follows: TGTGCCAGCAGTGAGGTAACGGGCTTCTTTGGGGAGCAGTACTTC.